This is a list of T cell receptor beta chains from one sample in a study of blood T cell repertoires in COVID-19. Data came from immunoSEQ multiplex PCR; TCRdb stores just in-frame clones and leaves some out. The sample yields 150,000 to 200,000 clones, around 80% seen once. Specimen: peripheral blood. The receptor set was obtained from a man aged 65 to 85 with active or convalescent COVID-19. The CDR3 runs from the conserved cysteine through the conserved F or W. The order of the fields is V gene, D gene, clone size, J gene, CDR3 DNA, CDR3 protein. D genes are given only for firm matches. Some rows have no size entry. The others give once, few or many, or a class for an expanded clone.

V gene: TRBV12-3/TRBV12-4
D gene: -
clone size: once
J gene: TRBJ2-5
CDR3 DNA: TGTGCCAGCAGTTTAAAACTAGCTGAGACCCAGTACTTC
CDR3 protein: CASSLKLAETQYF

V gene: TRBV9
D gene: -
clone size: -
J gene: TRBJ2-3
CDR3 DNA: TGTGCCAGCAGCCCCCCGGCGGCTAGCACAGATACGCAGTATTTT
CDR3 protein: CASSPPAASTDTQYF

V gene: TRBV5-1
D gene: -
clone size: once
J gene: TRBJ2-6
CDR3 DNA: TGCGCCAGCAGCTTGGAGGGAGCCTCTGGGGCCAACGTCCTGACTTTC
CDR3 protein: CASSLEGASGANVLTF

V gene: TRBV12-3/TRBV12-4
D gene: TRBD1
clone size: -
J gene: TRBJ1-2
CDR3 DNA: TGTGCCAGCAGTGTTTACAGGGGATATGGCTACACCTTC
CDR3 protein: CASSVYRGYGYTF

V gene: TRBV28
D gene: -
clone size: -
J gene: TRBJ1-5
CDR3 DNA: TGTGCCAGCAGTTTTCAGATTTCACAGCCCCAGCATTTT
CDR3 protein: CASSFQISQPQHF

V gene: TRBV5-3
D gene: TRBD1
clone size: -
J gene: TRBJ2-7
CDR3 DNA: TGTGCCAGAAGCCACGGACAGGGGAGCTACGAGCAGTACTTC
CDR3 protein: CARSHGQGSYEQYF

V gene: TRBV2
D gene: -
clone size: once
J gene: TRBJ1-1
CDR3 DNA: TGTGCCAGCTTAATCGACAGTTCTGACACTGAAGCTTTCTTT
CDR3 protein: CASLIDSSDTEAFF

V gene: TRBV2
D gene: TRBD2
clone size: -
J gene: TRBJ2-1
CDR3 DNA: TGTGCCAGCAGTACACCCCGAGGTTGGGGGACTAGCGGGATCACAGCCTACAATGAGCAGTTCTTC
CDR3 protein: CASSTPRGWGTSGITAYNEQFF

V gene: TRBV5-4
D gene: TRBD1
clone size: -
J gene: TRBJ1-4
CDR3 DNA: TGTGCCAGCAGCGCAGCACCCGGGACAGAGTCCGAAAAACTGTTTTTT
CDR3 protein: CASSAAPGTESEKLFF

V gene: TRBV29-1
D gene: -
clone size: -
J gene: TRBJ1-4
CDR3 DNA: TGCAGCGTTTCACTCTCAGGGGTTGAGGGTATTAATGAAAAACTGTTTTTT
CDR3 protein: CSVSLSGVEGINEKLFF

V gene: TRBV27
D gene: -
clone size: -
J gene: TRBJ2-3
CDR3 DNA: TGTGCCAGCAGTTTAGGCCTAAGGGGCTTATCCACAGATACGCAGTATTTT
CDR3 protein: CASSLGLRGLSTDTQYF

V gene: TRBV5-1
D gene: -
clone size: few
J gene: TRBJ2-5
CDR3 DNA: TGCGCCAGCAGCTTGAATTCCGGGGGAGCCCAAGAGACCCAGTACTTC
CDR3 protein: CASSLNSGGAQETQYF

V gene: TRBV7-9
D gene: TRBD1
clone size: -
J gene: TRBJ1-1
CDR3 DNA: TGTGCCAGCAGCTCTCCGAGTGGACAGGGGGCTTGGGTCACTGAAGCTTTCTTT
CDR3 protein: CASSSPSGQGAWVTEAFF

V gene: TRBV7-2
D gene: -
clone size: once
J gene: TRBJ1-5
CDR3 DNA: TGTGCCAGCAGCTTGGGCCTCAGCCCCAATCAGCCCCAGCATTTT
CDR3 protein: CASSLGLSPNQPQHF

V gene: TRBV7-9
D gene: -
clone size: -
J gene: TRBJ2-1
CDR3 DNA: TGTGCCAGCAGCTGGGCAGGTTACAATGAGCAGTTCTTC
CDR3 protein: CASSWAGYNEQFF

V gene: TRBV6-6
D gene: -
clone size: -
J gene: TRBJ1-1
CDR3 DNA: TGTGCCAGCAGTTACTCGAGCTGGGAGGGGTACACTGAAGCTTTCTTT
CDR3 protein: CASSYSSWEGYTEAFF

V gene: TRBV7-8
D gene: -
clone size: -
J gene: TRBJ2-3
CDR3 DNA: TGTGCCAGCAGCTTAGTTAGCGGCGGGGCAGATACGCAGTATTTT
CDR3 protein: CASSLVSGGADTQYF

V gene: TRBV30
D gene: -
clone size: few
J gene: TRBJ2-7
CDR3 DNA: TGTGCCTGGAGTAGTGGCGTGGGAGGCCCCAACGAGCAGTACTTC
CDR3 protein: CAWSSGVGGPNEQYF

V gene: TRBV4-2
D gene: -
clone size: few
J gene: TRBJ1-1
CDR3 DNA: TGTGCCAGCAGCCAAGCTGCAGCGACGGGGGCTGAAGCTTTCTTT
CDR3 protein: CASSQAAATGAEAFF

V gene: TRBV7-2
D gene: -
clone size: few
J gene: TRBJ2-5
CDR3 DNA: TGTGCCAGCAGCCCCAGCGCTGCCCAAGAGACCCAGTACTTC
CDR3 protein: CASSPSAAQETQYF

V gene: TRBV7-2
D gene: -
clone size: few
J gene: TRBJ1-2
CDR3 DNA: TGTGCCAGCAGCCAACAAGGGGGAGACTATGGCTACACCTTC
CDR3 protein: CASSQQGGDYGYTF

V gene: TRBV13
D gene: -
clone size: -
J gene: TRBJ1-2
CDR3 DNA: TGTGCCAGCAGCCTCGGAGGGGAGACCGCCTACACCTTC
CDR3 protein: CASSLGGETAYTF

V gene: TRBV4-3
D gene: TRBD1
clone size: -
J gene: TRBJ1-6
CDR3 DNA: TGCGCCAGCAGCCAAGACCCAGGGGGCTCCTATAATTCACCCCTCCACTTT
CDR3 protein: CASSQDPGGSYNSPLHF

V gene: TRBV11-1
D gene: -
clone size: -
J gene: TRBJ2-7
CDR3 DNA: TGTGCCAGCAGCTTGGCCCTTGACTCGAACTACGAGCAGTACTTC
CDR3 protein: CASSLALDSNYEQYF

V gene: TRBV7-9
D gene: TRBD1
clone size: -
J gene: TRBJ2-3
CDR3 DNA: TGTGCCAGCAGCTCAACAGGGGTTCTCGATACGCAGTATTTT
CDR3 protein: CASSSTGVLDTQYF

V gene: TRBV19
D gene: TRBD1
clone size: -
J gene: TRBJ2-1
CDR3 DNA: TGTGCCAGTAGCCGGACAGGAGTTGACTACAATGAGCAGTTCTTC
CDR3 protein: CASSRTGVDYNEQFF

V gene: TRBV11-2
D gene: -
clone size: many
J gene: TRBJ2-7
CDR3 DNA: TGTGCCAGCAGCTTAGAGGCCGGGACTCTCGAGCAGTACTTC
CDR3 protein: CASSLEAGTLEQYF

V gene: TRBV6-5
D gene: -
clone size: -
J gene: TRBJ1-2
CDR3 DNA: TGTGCCAGCAGTTACCAAGTGACAGCTAACTATGGCTACACCTTC
CDR3 protein: CASSYQVTANYGYTF

V gene: TRBV18
D gene: -
clone size: -
J gene: TRBJ2-7
CDR3 DNA: TGTGCCAGCTCACCTTCAGGGGGAGGCTCCTACGAGCAGTACTTC
CDR3 protein: CASSPSGGGSYEQYF

V gene: TRBV5-1
D gene: -
clone size: -
J gene: TRBJ1-6
CDR3 DNA: TGCGCCAGCAGCGTCAACAGGGACTATAATTCACCCCTCCACTTT
CDR3 protein: CASSVNRDYNSPLHF

V gene: TRBV5-4
D gene: -
clone size: -
J gene: TRBJ2-5
CDR3 DNA: TGTGCCAGCAGCTTGGCCGGAGAGACCCAGTACTTC
CDR3 protein: CASSLAGETQYF

V gene: TRBV5-4
D gene: -
clone size: few
J gene: TRBJ2-1
CDR3 DNA: TGTGCCAGCAGCTCCAAGACAGTTACCTACAATGAGCAGTTCTTC
CDR3 protein: CASSSKTVTYNEQFF

V gene: TRBV7-9
D gene: TRBD2
clone size: few
J gene: TRBJ2-1
CDR3 DNA: TGTGCCAGCAGCCAGAGACTAGCGGCTCCTCCACGGCAGTTCTTC
CDR3 protein: CASSQRLAAPPRQFF

V gene: TRBV6-5
D gene: -
clone size: -
J gene: TRBJ1-6
CDR3 DNA: TGTGCCAGCAGCCCACGGACTTATAATTCACCCCTCCACTTT
CDR3 protein: CASSPRTYNSPLHF

V gene: TRBV3-1/TRBV3-2
D gene: TRBD2
clone size: -
J gene: TRBJ2-3
CDR3 DNA: TGTGCCAGCAGCCAAGGGCACAGAATAGCGGGAGGAAAAGATACGCAGTATTTT
CDR3 protein: CASSQGHRIAGGKDTQYF

V gene: TRBV29-1
D gene: -
clone size: few
J gene: TRBJ2-1
CDR3 DNA: TGCAGCGTTGAAAAGGACAACAATGAGCAGTTCTTC
CDR3 protein: CSVEKDNNEQFF

V gene: TRBV5-5
D gene: TRBD1
clone size: -
J gene: TRBJ1-1
CDR3 DNA: TGTGCCAGCAGCTTGGAACAGGGGAGAACTGAAGCTTTCTTT
CDR3 protein: CASSLEQGRTEAFF

V gene: TRBV5-1
D gene: TRBD1
clone size: -
J gene: TRBJ2-5
CDR3 DNA: TGCGCCAGCAGCTTCGGGACAGGCTTAGGGGAGACCCAGTACTTC
CDR3 protein: CASSFGTGLGETQYF

V gene: TRBV5-4
D gene: -
clone size: -
J gene: TRBJ1-1
CDR3 DNA: TGTGCCAGCAGCTGGGAGACAGGAACTGAAGCTTTCTTT
CDR3 protein: CASSWETGTEAFF

V gene: TRBV29-1
D gene: -
clone size: -
J gene: TRBJ2-5
CDR3 DNA: TGCAGCGTTGAGCTCTCAGGAGCAGGGGAGACCCAGTACTTC
CDR3 protein: CSVELSGAGETQYF

V gene: TRBV2
D gene: TRBD2
clone size: few
J gene: TRBJ2-1
CDR3 DNA: TGTGCCAGCCGGGCGGGGGGTCGGTACAATGAGCAGTTCTTC
CDR3 protein: CASRAGGRYNEQFF

V gene: TRBV18
D gene: -
clone size: -
J gene: TRBJ2-2
CDR3 DNA: TGTGCCAGCTCACCTCCGGGACAAGCGAACACCGGGGAGCTGTTTTTT
CDR3 protein: CASSPPGQANTGELFF

V gene: TRBV19
D gene: TRBD1
clone size: -
J gene: TRBJ1-5
CDR3 DNA: TGTGCCAGTAGTAGCAAACGGCTGGGACAGCAGCCCCAGCATTTT
CDR3 protein: CASSSKRLGQQPQHF

V gene: TRBV4-1
D gene: TRBD1
clone size: -
J gene: TRBJ2-7
CDR3 DNA: TGCGCCAGCAGCCAAGATACCCCTCCGACAGGGATCTACGAGCAGTACTTC
CDR3 protein: CASSQDTPPTGIYEQYF

V gene: TRBV10-2
D gene: TRBD1
clone size: -
J gene: TRBJ2-1
CDR3 DNA: TGCGCCAGCAGTGTGGGAGGACAGGGATCGTACAATGAGCAGTTCTTC
CDR3 protein: CASSVGGQGSYNEQFF

V gene: TRBV5-1
D gene: -
clone size: -
J gene: TRBJ2-5
CDR3 DNA: TGCGCCAGCAGCCATTCTGACAACAACCCAGAGACCCAGTACTTC
CDR3 protein: CASSHSDNNPETQYF

V gene: TRBV5-1
D gene: TRBD2
clone size: -
J gene: TRBJ2-1
CDR3 DNA: TGCGCCAGCAGCTTGTTGTGGCTAGCGGCCCACAATGAGCAGTTCTTC
CDR3 protein: CASSLLWLAAHNEQFF

V gene: TRBV25-1
D gene: -
clone size: -
J gene: TRBJ2-7
CDR3 DNA: TGTGCCAGCAGTGAACACGGGACACCTCACACCTACGAGCAGTACTTC
CDR3 protein: CASSEHGTPHTYEQYF

V gene: TRBV14
D gene: -
clone size: -
J gene: TRBJ1-1
CDR3 DNA: TGTGCCAGCAGCCGTCAGGGTTTTAGAGCTTTCTTT
CDR3 protein: CASSRQGFRAFF

V gene: TRBV21-1
D gene: -
clone size: -
J gene: TRBJ2-7
CDR3 DNA: TGTGCCAGCAGCAAGTACAGGGGTTACTACGAGCAGTACTTC
CDR3 protein: CASSKYRGYYEQYF

V gene: TRBV19
D gene: TRBD1
clone size: -
J gene: TRBJ1-4
CDR3 DNA: TGTGCCAGTAGTACCCACGGGACAGGGGAAAAACTGTTTTTT
CDR3 protein: CASSTHGTGEKLFF

V gene: TRBV19
D gene: -
clone size: -
J gene: TRBJ2-5
CDR3 DNA: TGTGCCAGTAGTATATCGGGAGAGACCCAGTACTTC
CDR3 protein: CASSISGETQYF

V gene: TRBV27
D gene: -
clone size: -
J gene: TRBJ1-1
CDR3 DNA: TGTGCCAGCAGTTTTCATAGTACAGGGTGGAACACTGAAGCTTTCTTT
CDR3 protein: CASSFHSTGWNTEAFF